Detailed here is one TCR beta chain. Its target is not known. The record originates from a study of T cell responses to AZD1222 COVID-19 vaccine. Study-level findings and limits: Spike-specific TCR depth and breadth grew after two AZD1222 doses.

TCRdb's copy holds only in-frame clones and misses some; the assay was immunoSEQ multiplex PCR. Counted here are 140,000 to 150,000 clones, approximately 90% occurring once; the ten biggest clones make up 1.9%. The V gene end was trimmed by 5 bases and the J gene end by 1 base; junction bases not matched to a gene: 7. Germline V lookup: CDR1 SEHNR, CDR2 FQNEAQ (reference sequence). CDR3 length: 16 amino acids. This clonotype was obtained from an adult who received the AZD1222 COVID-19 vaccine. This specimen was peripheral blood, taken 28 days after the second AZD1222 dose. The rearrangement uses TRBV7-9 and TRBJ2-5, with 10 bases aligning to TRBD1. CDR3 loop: CASSPGTGDLQETQYF. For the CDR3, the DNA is TGTGCCAGCAGCCCTGGGACAGGGGACCTCCAAGAGACCCAGTACTTC.